This T cell receptor beta chain was captured by sequencing in a study of identical twins. This clonotype showed up just a few times. TCRdb recomputed calls from the 5' RACE reads with MiXCR, one row per CDR3 protein. The repertoire holds hundreds of thousands of distinct CDR3 sequences, with around 20% as singletons. Germline loops: CDR1 MGHRA, CDR2 YSYEKL. This CDR3 spans 17 amino acids. Trimming removed 0 bases from V and 5 bases from J, with 19 bases in between. This sample also appeared in a second study, on yellow fever vaccine responses in identical twins.

The V call is TRBV4-1, the J call TRBJ2-5; D uncertain. Sequencing input: CD4+ T cells sorted from blood. This TCR was recovered from a woman aged 18-29 years in good health. The CDR3 loop is CASSQDHRRAPGETQYF. The CDR3 DNA reads as TGCGCCAGCAGCCAAGATCATAGAAGAGCCCCCGGTGAGACCCAGTACTTC.